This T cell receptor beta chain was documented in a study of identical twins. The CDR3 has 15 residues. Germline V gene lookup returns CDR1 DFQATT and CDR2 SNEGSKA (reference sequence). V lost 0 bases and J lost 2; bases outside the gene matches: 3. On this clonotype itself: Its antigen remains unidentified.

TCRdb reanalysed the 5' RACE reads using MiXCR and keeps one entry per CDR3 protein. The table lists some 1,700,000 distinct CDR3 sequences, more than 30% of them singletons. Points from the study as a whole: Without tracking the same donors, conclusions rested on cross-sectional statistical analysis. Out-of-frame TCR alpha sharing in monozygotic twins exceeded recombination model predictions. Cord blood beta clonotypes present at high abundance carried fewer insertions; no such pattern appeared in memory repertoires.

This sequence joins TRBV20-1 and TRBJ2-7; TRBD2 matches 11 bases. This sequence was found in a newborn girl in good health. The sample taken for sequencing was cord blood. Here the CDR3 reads CSARDFSGRAYEQYF. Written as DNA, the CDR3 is TGCAGTGCTAGAGATTTTAGCGGGAGGGCCTACGAGCAGTACTTC.